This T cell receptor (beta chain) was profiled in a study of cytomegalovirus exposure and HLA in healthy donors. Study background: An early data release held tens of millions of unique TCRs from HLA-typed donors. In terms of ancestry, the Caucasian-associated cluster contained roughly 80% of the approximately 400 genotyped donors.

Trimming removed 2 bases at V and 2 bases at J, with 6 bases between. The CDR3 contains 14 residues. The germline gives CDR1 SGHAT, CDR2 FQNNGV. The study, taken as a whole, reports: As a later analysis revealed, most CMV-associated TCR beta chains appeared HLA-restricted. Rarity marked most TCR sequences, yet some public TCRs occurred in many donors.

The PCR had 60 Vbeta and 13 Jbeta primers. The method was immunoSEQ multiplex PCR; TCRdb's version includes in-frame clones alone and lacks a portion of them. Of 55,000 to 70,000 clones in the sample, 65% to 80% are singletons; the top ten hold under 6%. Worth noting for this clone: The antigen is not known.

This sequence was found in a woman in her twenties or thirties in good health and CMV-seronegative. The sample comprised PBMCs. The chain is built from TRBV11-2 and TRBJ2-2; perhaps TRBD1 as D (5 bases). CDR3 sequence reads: CASSLRGNTGELFF. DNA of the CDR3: TGTGCCAGCAGCTTAAGGGGTAACACCGGGGAGCTGTTTTTT. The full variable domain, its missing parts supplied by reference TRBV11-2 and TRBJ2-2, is EAGVAQSPRYKIIEKRQSVAFWCNPISGHATLYWYQQILGQGPKLLIQFQNNGVVDDSQLPKDRFSAERLKGVDSTLKIQPAKLEDSAVYLCASSLRGNTGELFFGEGSRLTVL.